The clone carrying this T cell receptor beta chain was seen repeatedly, ten times or more. No antigen is known for it. CDR3 regions were amplified by Arm-PCR using iRepertoire HTBI primers to build TCR beta libraries. TCRdb reprocessed the multiplex PCR reads with MiXCR, giving one entry per CDR3 protein. The sample shows 350,000 to 400,000 distinct CDR3 sequences, around a sixth of them seen only once. This entry is derived from a study of regulatory T cells in long-lasting Graves disease. Findings of the study overall: Persistent disease preferred TRBV28, TRBJ1-2 and TRBJ2-5; new disease, TRBV20-1 and TRBJ2-1. Persistent Graves' cases showed lower TCR diversity than newly diagnosed cases.

Per germline, CDR1 MDHEN and CDR2 SYDVKM. V lost 5 bases and J 0 bases, leaving 23 bases between the germline ends. CDR3 size: 19 residues. Stated time point: newly diagnosed GD, antithyroid drugs for less than 3 months. TCR sequences were obtained from RNA taken from PBMCs. The rearrangement joins TRBV28 to TRBJ1-5; D might be TRBD1 (5 bases). Sample: peripheral blood mononuclear cells (PBMCs), taken at new diagnosis, from a patient treated with antithyroid drugs. This receptor was taken from a female donor with Graves disease. The CDR3 sequence: CASSPNIYTPTGSNQPQHF. As DNA, the CDR3 is TGTGCCAGCAGTCCGAATATTTACACCCCTACAGGTAGCAATCAGCCCCAGCATTTT.